This record looks at one T cell receptor beta chain sequence and its context. CDR1 is SGHDN, CDR2 FVKESK, per germline. This CDR3 is built from 15 residues. With 1 base removed from V and 0 bases from J, the gap between germline ends came to 7 bases. These data originate in a study of blood T cell repertoires in COVID-19. Authors' data handling: It was from reference gene primer amplification that nucleated cell counts were estimated. Some clones are missing from TCRdb's copy, which holds only in-frame ones; the method was immunoSEQ multiplex PCR. V and J calls and clone size are as listed in that table; D and trimming were resolved from the DNA. The sample consists of 88,000 or so clones, 85% of them appearing once.

The receptor comes from a man aged 55 to 69 with acute or convalescent COVID-19. Sequenced input: peripheral blood. This chain links TRBV14 with TRBJ2-1, with unresolved D. In nucleotides, the CDR3 is TGTGCCAGCAGCCAAGTGGGCAGCTCCTACAATGAGCAGTTCTTC. This gives the protein CASSQVGSSYNEQFF.